These 13 T cell receptor beta chains were sequenced from one sample in a study of blood T cells in healthy people across ages. The authors ran a second PCR of roughly 6 to 11 cycles using a sample-barcoded 5' primer and a J-beta primer mix. TCRdb reanalysed the 5' RACE reads using MiXCR and keeps one entry per CDR3 protein. The data show roughly 1,500,000 distinct CDR3 sequences, roughly 32% seen once. Sequenced input: blood. The source is a woman in her twenties or thirties in good health.

V usage is TRBV11-1 and J usage is TRBJ2-1; D possibly corresponds to TRBD2 (5 bases). The CDR3 runs to 15 residues. The germline V gene encodes CDR1 SGHAT and CDR2 FQDESV (reference sequence). Deletions cut 7 bases from V and 0 bases from J, with 13 bases between. Written as DNA, the CDR3 is TGTGCCAGCACCCGGGGTAAGAGCTCCTACAATGAGCAGTTCTTC. Protein: CASTRGKSSYNEQFF. Combining the CDR3 with reference TRBV11-1 and TRBJ2-1 gives the whole variable domain EAEVAQSPRYKITEKSQAVAFWCDPISGHATLYWYRQILGQGPELLVQFQDESVVDDSQLPKDRFSAERLKGVDSTLKIQPAELGDSAMYLCASTRGKSSYNEQFFGPGTRLTVL.

This chain joins TRBV9 and TRBJ2-3, with TRBD2 matching over 8 bases. Germline-derived CDR1 and CDR2 are SGDLS and YYNGEE. Trimming at V came to 0 bases and at J to 1 base, leaving 7 bases not matched to a gene. This CDR3 is 17 amino acids long. CDR3 amino acids: CASSVAAGGLRTDTQYF. CDR3 in DNA: TGTGCCAGCAGCGTAGCGGCGGGGGGCCTTCGCACAGATACGCAGTATTTT. The complete variable domain, with remaining parts taken from reference TRBV9 and TRBJ2-3, reads DSGVTQTPKHLITATGQRVTLRCSPRSGDLSVYWYQQSLDQGLQFLIQYYNGEERAKGNILERFSAQQFPDLHSELNLSSLELGDSALYFCASSVAAGGLRTDTQYFGPGTRLTVL.

The chain recombines TRBV28 with TRBJ2-1; no reliable D call. The J call may be incorrect, as the DNA end agrees better with TRBJ2-7. The CDR3 length is 12 residues. Germline V gene lookup returns CDR1 MDHEN and CDR2 SYDVKM. The CDR3 region has the DNA TGTGCCAGCAGTACCCGGTTCTCCGAGCAGTACTTC. It encodes CASSTRFSEQYF.

V is TRBV6-2 or TRBV6-3 and J is TRBJ1-5; D gene uncertain. Deletions cut 6 bases from V and 6 bases from J, with 18 bases between. CDR3 length: 15 amino acids. Germline V CDR1 and CDR2: MNHEY, SVGEGT. The CDR3, as DNA: TGTGCCAGCAGCAAAGGGAGGGTATTGTCTCAGCCCCAGCATTTT. This sequence encodes CASSKGRVLSQPQHF.

This rearrangement joins TRBV6-6 to TRBJ2-7; 9 bases match TRBD2. The V gene end was trimmed by 0 bases and the J gene end by 3 bases; junction bases not matched to a gene: 3. Germline loops: CDR1 MNHNY, CDR2 SVGAGI (reference sequence). The CDR3 contains 15 residues. The CDR3 DNA follows: TGTGCCAGCAGTTACTCAGAGCGGGGGGACTACGAGCAGTACTTC. This translates into CASSYSERGDYEQYF.

This clonotype was observed a few times. The CDR3 DNA is TGTGCCAGCAGCTTAGATGCGACAGGAAACACCGGGGAGCTGTTTTTT. Translation gives CASSLDATGNTGELFF. The rearrangement joins TRBV7-9 to TRBJ2-2; D possibly corresponds to TRBD1 (6 bases). Germline V gene sequence: CDR1 SEHNR, CDR2 FQNEAQ (reference sequence). The length of the CDR3 is 16 residues. V lost 1 base and J 2 bases, leaving 11 bases between the germline ends.

This clonotype was picked up a small number of times. The genes are TRBV20-1 and TRBJ2-1; D ambiguous. CDR3 length: 15 amino acids. CDR1 is DFQATT and CDR2 is SNEGSKA in the germline V gene (reference sequence). The ends were cut back, 0 bases at V and 0 bases at J, with 9 bases in the middle. The DNA of the CDR3 is TGCAGTGCTAGAGACTGGACGAGCTCCTACAATGAGCAGTTCTTC. Translating gives CSARDWTSSYNEQFF.

The chain couples TRBV10-2 to TRBJ2-1; D uncertain. This CDR3 has 11 residues. Germline V gives CDR1 WSHSY, CDR2 SAAADI. V lost 4 bases and J lost 10, with 8 bases in between. In DNA, the CDR3 is TGCGCCAGCAGTGCCCAGCGCGAGCAGTTCTTC. Amino acids: CASSAQREQFF.

CDR3 amino acids: CASSQLSGLAVTDTQYF. The CDR3 DNA reads TGTGCCAGCAGCCAATTATCTGGACTAGCGGTCACAGATACGCAGTATTTT. The chain employs TRBV3-1 and TRBJ2-3, with 10 bases lining up with TRBD2. The CDR3 totals 17 residues. V lost 2 bases, J lost 2 bases, and 7 bases stayed unmatched. Germline CDR1 is LGHDT and CDR2 is YNNKEL (reference sequence).

On this clonotype: Since a much larger clone is just one base distant, this may be a read error. The rearrangement links TRBV4-1 to TRBJ2-1; the D is unclear. CDR1 and CDR2 (germline): MGHRA, YSYEKL. CDR3 length equals 14 residues. This CDR3 reads CAGSQVDPSDEQFF. DNA of the CDR3: TGCGCCGGCAGCCAAGTCGATCCCAGCGATGAGCAGTTCTTC.

In its sample, this clonotype was seen a few times. V and J are TRBV5-6 and TRBJ2-1, with TRBD1 as a possible D gene (6 bases). The CDR3 sequence is 15 residues long. The ends were cut back, 2 bases at V and 8 bases at J, with 17 bases in the middle. Looked up from germline, CDR1 is SGHDT and CDR2 is YYEEEE. CDR3 sequence (DNA): TGTGCCAGCAGCTTCGGTGACAGGACGATGGATGAGCAGTTCTTC. Translating gives CASSFGDRTMDEQFF.

Points on this clonotype: This could be a read error, since a much larger clone is one nucleotide away. The chain employs TRBV14 and TRBJ2-7, with 9 bases matching TRBD1. J gave up 7 bases and V 4 bases, and 8 bases lay outside the gene matches. Per the germline V gene, CDR1 is SGHDN and CDR2 is FVKESK. CDR3 length equals 14 residues. CDR3 loop: CASSRLGTGFEQYF. In DNA, the CDR3 is TGTGCCAGCAGCCGTCTCGGGACAGGGTTTGAGCAGTACTTC.

V usage is TRBV7-2 and J usage is TRBJ2-3; 11 bases agree with TRBD2. Germline CDR1 and CDR2: SGHTA and FQGNSA. The ends lost 8 bases at V and 5 bases at J; junction bases unmatched: 12. CDR3 size: 16 residues. CDR3 DNA: TGTGCCAGCCCCCCCGGGGCTGGACTAGCGGGAGATACGCAGTATTTT. Its translation: CASPPGAGLAGDTQYF.